The text below deals with one T cell receptor (beta chain). Libraries were prepared by immunoSEQ multiplex PCR; TCRdb keeps only in-frame clonotypes and omits some of them. This repertoire shows 200,000 to 300,000 clones, approximately 85% found once; its top ten account for about 4.8%. The sample comes from a study of blood T cell repertoires in COVID-19. V was pared by 2 bases and J by 8 bases, with 21 bases between. Germline V lookup: CDR1 SGHTA, CDR2 FQGNSA. The CDR3 has 16 amino acids. The sequenced sample was peripheral blood. The chain recombines TRBV7-2 with TRBJ1-2; the D is unclear. This receptor was obtained from a woman in her 70s with acute or convalescent COVID-19. CDR3 sequence reads: CASSLFGVAGGSGYTF. As DNA, the CDR3 is TGTGCCAGCAGCTTATTCGGTGTCGCGGGAGGGAGCGGCTACACCTTC.